These T cell receptor beta chains were read from a single sample in a study of blood T cell repertoires in COVID-19. Generated by immunoSEQ multiplex PCR, the TCRdb table keeps only in-frame clones and is missing some. This table has about 130,000 clones, about 80% appearing once. The specimen was peripheral blood. The receptor set was obtained from a woman older than 75 with acute or convalescent COVID-19. The CDR3 runs from the conserved cysteine through the conserved F or W. A D gene is named only where the DNA matches it firmly. Expanded clones get a size class; other rows say once, few or many, or leave the size out.

D gene	V gene	clone size	J gene	CDR3 protein	CDR3 DNA
-	TRBV6-5	-	TRBJ1-1	CASSSQGYTEAFF	TGTGCCAGCAGTTCTCAGGGCTACACTGAAGCTTTCTTT
-	TRBV10-3	-	TRBJ1-1	CAISEVEDTEAFF	TGTGCCATCAGTGAGGTGGAGGACACTGAAGCTTTCTTT
-	TRBV19	once	TRBJ2-1	CASSERTGSYNEQFF	TGTGCCAGTAGTGAGAGGACGGGGTCATACAATGAGCAGTTCTTC
TRBD1	TRBV5-6	few	TRBJ2-7	CASRDRASLLFEQYF	TGTGCCAGCCGGGACAGGGCCTCCCTACTTTTCGAGCAGTACTTC
-	TRBV11-2	-	TRBJ1-1	CASSPWGLSTEAFF	TGTGCCAGCAGCCCCTGGGGACTTTCCACTGAAGCTTTCTTT
-	TRBV4-2	-	TRBJ2-5	CASSQGGRSETQYF	TGTGCCAGCAGCCAAGGAGGGAGAAGTGAGACCCAGTACTTC
-	TRBV18	once	TRBJ1-2	CASSQSGKGDGYTF	TGTGCCAGCTCACAGTCAGGGAAAGGGGATGGCTACACCTTC
-	TRBV9	once	TRBJ2-2	CASSEQATSNTGELFF	TGTGCCAGCAGCGAACAGGCTACTTCGAACACCGGGGAGCTGTTTTTT
TRBD1	TRBV5-8	-	TRBJ2-7	CASSAHRDRGSYEQYF	TGTGCCAGCAGCGCGCACCGGGACAGGGGATCCTACGAGCAGTACTTC
TRBD1	TRBV5-1	-	TRBJ1-5	CASSLGDRVDNQPQHF	TGCGCCAGCAGCTTGGGGGACAGGGTCGACAATCAGCCCCAGCATTTT
TRBD1	TRBV15	-	TRBJ1-2	CATVRGTEKPYGYTF	TGTGCCACCGTTCGCGGGACAGAGAAACCTTATGGCTACACCTTC
TRBD1	TRBV19	-	TRBJ1-1	CARPPTGGGGTEAFF	TGTGCCAGACCACCGACAGGGGGCGGGGGCACTGAAGCTTTCTTT
-	TRBV5-1	few	TRBJ1-2	CASSLWGGNYGYTF	TGCGCCAGCAGCTTATGGGGGGGTAACTATGGCTACACCTTC
-	TRBV5-1	few	TRBJ1-5	CASSPGGENQPQHF	TGCGCCAGCAGCCCCGGGGGGGAAAATCAGCCCCAGCATTTT
TRBD2	TRBV18	-	TRBJ2-1	CASSPLGGGYNEQFF	TGTGCCAGCTCACCATTGGGGGGGGGCTACAATGAGCAGTTCTTC
-	TRBV7-9	-	TRBJ1-2	CASSLGPQEGGYTF	TGTGCCAGCAGCTTAGGGCCGCAGGAAGGCGGCTACACCTTC
-	TRBV4-1	-	TRBJ2-1	CASPGGGACYNEQFF	TGCGCCAGCCCCGGCGGGGGCGCATGTTACAATGAGCAGTTCTTC
TRBD2	TRBV7-3	-	TRBJ2-7	CASSSAPSGEQYF	TGTGCCAGCAGCTCCGCCCCTAGCGGCGAGCAGTACTTC
-	TRBV10-3	-	TRBJ1-1	CAISRGRNTEAFF	TGTGCCATCAGCAGGGGACGGAACACTGAAGCTTTCTTT
TRBD1	TRBV4-2	-	TRBJ1-1	CASSQDSGQGLTEFF	TGTGCCAGCAGCCAAGATTCAGGACAGGGTTTGACGGAATTCTTT
TRBD2	TRBV20-1	-	TRBJ2-2	CSASWGRGAGGASTGELFF	TGCAGTGCTAGTTGGGGCCGCGGGGCGGGGGGCGCGTCCACCGGGGAGCTGTTTTTT
-	TRBV18	-	TRBJ2-2	CASSPQGRVNTGELFF	TGTGCCAGCTCACCTCAGGGCAGAGTGAACACCGGGGAGCTGTTTTTT
TRBD1	TRBV6-6	-	TRBJ1-5	CASSYSGTGVQPQHF	TGTGCCAGCAGTTACTCAGGGACAGGGGTTCAGCCCCAGCATTTT